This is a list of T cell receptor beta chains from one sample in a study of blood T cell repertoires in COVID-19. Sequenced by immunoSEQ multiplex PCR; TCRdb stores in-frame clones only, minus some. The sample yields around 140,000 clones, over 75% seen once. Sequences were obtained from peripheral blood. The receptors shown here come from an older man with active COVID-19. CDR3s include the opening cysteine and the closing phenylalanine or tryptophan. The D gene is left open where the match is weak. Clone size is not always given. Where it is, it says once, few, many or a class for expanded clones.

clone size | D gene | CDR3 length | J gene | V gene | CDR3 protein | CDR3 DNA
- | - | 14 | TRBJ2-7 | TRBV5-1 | CASSLVGGDHEQYF | TGCGCCAGCAGCTTGGTCGGAGGTGATCACGAGCAGTACTTC
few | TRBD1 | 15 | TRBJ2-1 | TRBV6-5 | CASSIYRGPYNEQFF | TGTGCCAGCAGTATATACAGGGGGCCCTACAATGAGCAGTTCTTC
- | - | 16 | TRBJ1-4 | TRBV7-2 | CASSYTPAGGNEKLFF | TGTGCCAGCAGCTATACCCCGGCGGGAGGAAATGAAAAACTGTTTTTT
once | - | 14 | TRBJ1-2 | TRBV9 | CASSDANENYGYTF | TGTGCCAGCAGCGATGCCAACGAGAACTATGGCTACACCTTC
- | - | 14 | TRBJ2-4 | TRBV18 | CASSQAEGGNIQYF | TGTGCCAGCTCACAGGCCGAGGGGGGGAACATTCAGTACTTC
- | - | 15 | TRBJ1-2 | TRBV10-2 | CASSPQGLKNYGYTF | TGCGCCAGCAGTCCTCAGGGCCTCAAAAACTATGGCTACACCTTC
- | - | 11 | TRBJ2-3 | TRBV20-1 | CSALTGDTQYF | TGCAGTGCTCTCACCGGGGATACGCAGTATTTT
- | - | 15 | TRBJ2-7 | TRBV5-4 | CASSLGSPGLNEQYF | TGTGCCAGCAGCTTAGGCTCGCCAGGGTTAAACGAGCAGTACTTC
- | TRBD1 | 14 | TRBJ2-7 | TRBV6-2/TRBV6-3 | CASSYYDRAYEQYF | TGTGCCAGCAGTTACTATGACAGGGCCTACGAGCAGTACTTC
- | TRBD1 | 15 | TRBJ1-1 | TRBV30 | CAWSLPDRAKTEAFF | TGTGCCTGGAGTCTCCCGGACAGGGCAAAGACTGAAGCTTTCTTT
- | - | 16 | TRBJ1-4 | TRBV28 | CASSSAGFATNEKLFF | TGTGCCAGCAGTTCAGCAGGCTTTGCAACTAATGAAAAACTGTTTTTT
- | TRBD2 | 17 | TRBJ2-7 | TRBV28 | CASSLSPVTSENYEQYF | TGTGCCAGCAGTTTATCACCCGTGACTAGCGAAAACTACGAGCAGTACTTC
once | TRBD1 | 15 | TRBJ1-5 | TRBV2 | CASTHPGQGNQPQHF | TGTGCCAGCACCCACCCCGGACAGGGAAATCAGCCCCAGCATTTT
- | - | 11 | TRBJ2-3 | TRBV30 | CAWTYTDTQYF | TGTGCCTGGACCTACACAGATACGCAGTATTTT
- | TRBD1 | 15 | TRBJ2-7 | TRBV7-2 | CASSLAGGVVGEQYF | TGTGCCAGCAGCTTAGCAGGGGGCGTGGTGGGCGAGCAGTACTTC
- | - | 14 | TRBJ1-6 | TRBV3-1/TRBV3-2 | CASSQGGGNSPLHF | TGTGCCAGCAGCCAAGGGGGCGGTAATTCACCCCTCCACTTT
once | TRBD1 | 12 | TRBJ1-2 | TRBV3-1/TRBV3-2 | CASSQTGYGYTF | TGTGCCAGCAGCCAGACAGGGTATGGCTACACCTTC
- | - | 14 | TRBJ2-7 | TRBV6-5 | CASLLGGARGEQYF | TGTGCCAGCTTACTGGGGGGGGCTAGAGGCGAGCAGTACTTC
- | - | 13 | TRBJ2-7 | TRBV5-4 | CASSAMGWGQPYF | TGTGCCAGCAGCGCGATGGGGTGGGGACAACCCTACTTC
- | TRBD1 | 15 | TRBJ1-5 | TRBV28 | CASRRQGSRNQPQHF | TGTGCCAGCAGACGACAGGGTAGTCGGAATCAGCCCCAGCATTTT
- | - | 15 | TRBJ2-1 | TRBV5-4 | CASSLGRLGSDEQFF | TGTGCCAGCAGCTTGGGGAGACTAGGAAGCGATGAGCAGTTCTTC
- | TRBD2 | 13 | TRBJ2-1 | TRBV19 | CASWTSGYNEQFF | TGTGCCAGTTGGACTAGCGGGTACAATGAGCAGTTCTTC
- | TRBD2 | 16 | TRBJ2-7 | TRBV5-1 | CASSRDNGAGAYEQYF | TGCGCCAGCAGCCGAGACAATGGAGCGGGAGCCTACGAGCAGTACTTC
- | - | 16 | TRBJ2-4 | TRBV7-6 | CASSPPALRGKNIQYF | TGTGCCAGCAGCCCCCCAGCGCTCAGGGGCAAAAACATTCAGTACTTC
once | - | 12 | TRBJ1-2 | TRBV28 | CASTQGSYGYTF | TGTGCCAGCACCCAGGGGAGCTATGGCTACACCTTC
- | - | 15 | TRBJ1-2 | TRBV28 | CASSPPGNFYLGYTF | TGTGCCAGCAGTCCTCCGGGGAACTTTTATTTGGGCTACACCTTC
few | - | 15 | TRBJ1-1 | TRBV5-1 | CASSLEGTKNTEAFF | TGCGCCAGCAGCTTAGAAGGGACTAAGAACACTGAAGCTTTCTTT